Sequencing of this T cell receptor (beta chain) was carried out in a study of T cells and Merkel cell carcinoma outcomes (dated by TCRdb to about 2020). With regard to the full study: In patients with Merkel cell carcinoma, researchers looked at whether the T-cell repertoire of the tumor, along with T-cell density, could predict clinical outcome. What the research found in general, with its limitations: According to the report, clinical outcomes in Merkel cell carcinoma patients could be predicted using T-cell density together with features of the T-cell repertoire.

This clone was seen once. The clone's antigen remains unknown. No qualities accompany the bases; no much larger clone lies one base away. Samples were obtained from patients with Merkel cell carcinoma. Libraries were built with the immunoSEQ multiplex PCR assay. As stored in TCRdb, this immuneACCESS dataset retains in-frame rearrangements with V and J assigned. A fraction of the clones does not appear; measured against another copy, unresolved V genes explain less than half of the discrepancy, and the remainder lacks a known reason. The table for this sample records around 30 clones. Inclusive of the bounding cysteine and phenylalanine, the CDR3 is 17 residues long. Only the CDR3 DNA is retained, 51 bases long and in frame from the first base. Via the germline V gene (reference sequence), CDR1 is LNHDA and CDR2 SQIVND. At the junction V is shortened by 5 bases and J by 6 bases, with 26 bases in between.

The sequence was collected from a human donor with Merkel cell carcinoma. The rearrangement joined TRBV19 to TRBJ2-7; tentative D gene TRBD1, with 6 bases matching. The sample taken for sequencing was tumor tissue from Merkel cell carcinoma. The CDR3 reads CASSGTPNRAVSSEQYF. The DNA sequence is given as TGTGCCAGTAGTGGGACACCAAACCGGGCAGTTTCCAGCGAGCAGTACTTC.